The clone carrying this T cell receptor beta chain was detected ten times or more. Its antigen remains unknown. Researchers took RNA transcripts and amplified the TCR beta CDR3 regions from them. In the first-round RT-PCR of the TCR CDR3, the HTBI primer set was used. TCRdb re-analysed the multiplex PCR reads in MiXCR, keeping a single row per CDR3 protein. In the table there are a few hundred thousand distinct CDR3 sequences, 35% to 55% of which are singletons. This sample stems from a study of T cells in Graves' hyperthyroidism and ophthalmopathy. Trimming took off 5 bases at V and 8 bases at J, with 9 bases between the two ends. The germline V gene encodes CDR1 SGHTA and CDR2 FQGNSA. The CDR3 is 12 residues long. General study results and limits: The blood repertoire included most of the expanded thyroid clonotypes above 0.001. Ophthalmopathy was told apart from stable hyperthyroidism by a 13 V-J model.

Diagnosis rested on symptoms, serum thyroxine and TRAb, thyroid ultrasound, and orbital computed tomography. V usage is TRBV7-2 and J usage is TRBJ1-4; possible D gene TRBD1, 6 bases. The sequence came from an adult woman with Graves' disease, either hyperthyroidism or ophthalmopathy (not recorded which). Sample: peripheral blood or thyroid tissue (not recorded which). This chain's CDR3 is CASSLDREKLFF. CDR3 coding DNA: TGTGCCAGCAGCCTCGACAGGGAAAAACTGTTTTTT.